The text below deals with one T cell receptor (beta chain). Its specificity is not known. Random hexamers were used to reverse transcribe an amount of roughly 0.5 to 1 ug RNA. Across 54 Vbeta and 13 Jbeta, immunoSEQ multiplex PCR amplified TCR beta CDR3. Via MiXCR, TCRdb re-called the immunoSEQ multiplex PCR reads, giving one row per CDR3 protein. Of around 160,000 distinct CDR3 sequences in the sample, 93% were seen once. High-throughput TCR beta sequencing covered peripheral CD8+ and CD4+ T cells. It was negative isolation that provided the CD8+ and CD4+ T cells, whereas TEMRA cells were enriched by FACS. These data come from a study of CD8 T cells in Susac syndrome. Findings and caveats of the study: That the number of individuals in its TCR sequencing and HLA analysis was relatively small was acknowledged by the study.

The CDR3 is 15 residues long. V was pared by 9 bases and J by 9 bases, with 26 bases between. Germline V CDR1 and CDR2: WSHSY, SAAADI. The chain combines TRBV10-2 with TRBJ2-5; TRBD1 or TRBD2 may be the D gene (5 bases each). The sequence was collected from a human donor in good health. What was sequenced was CD4+ T cells from PBMCs. CDR3 coding DNA: TGCGCCAGAGAGGGGCTCACTGGACGGATGGGGTCCCAGTACTTC. It translates to CAREGLTGRMGSQYF.